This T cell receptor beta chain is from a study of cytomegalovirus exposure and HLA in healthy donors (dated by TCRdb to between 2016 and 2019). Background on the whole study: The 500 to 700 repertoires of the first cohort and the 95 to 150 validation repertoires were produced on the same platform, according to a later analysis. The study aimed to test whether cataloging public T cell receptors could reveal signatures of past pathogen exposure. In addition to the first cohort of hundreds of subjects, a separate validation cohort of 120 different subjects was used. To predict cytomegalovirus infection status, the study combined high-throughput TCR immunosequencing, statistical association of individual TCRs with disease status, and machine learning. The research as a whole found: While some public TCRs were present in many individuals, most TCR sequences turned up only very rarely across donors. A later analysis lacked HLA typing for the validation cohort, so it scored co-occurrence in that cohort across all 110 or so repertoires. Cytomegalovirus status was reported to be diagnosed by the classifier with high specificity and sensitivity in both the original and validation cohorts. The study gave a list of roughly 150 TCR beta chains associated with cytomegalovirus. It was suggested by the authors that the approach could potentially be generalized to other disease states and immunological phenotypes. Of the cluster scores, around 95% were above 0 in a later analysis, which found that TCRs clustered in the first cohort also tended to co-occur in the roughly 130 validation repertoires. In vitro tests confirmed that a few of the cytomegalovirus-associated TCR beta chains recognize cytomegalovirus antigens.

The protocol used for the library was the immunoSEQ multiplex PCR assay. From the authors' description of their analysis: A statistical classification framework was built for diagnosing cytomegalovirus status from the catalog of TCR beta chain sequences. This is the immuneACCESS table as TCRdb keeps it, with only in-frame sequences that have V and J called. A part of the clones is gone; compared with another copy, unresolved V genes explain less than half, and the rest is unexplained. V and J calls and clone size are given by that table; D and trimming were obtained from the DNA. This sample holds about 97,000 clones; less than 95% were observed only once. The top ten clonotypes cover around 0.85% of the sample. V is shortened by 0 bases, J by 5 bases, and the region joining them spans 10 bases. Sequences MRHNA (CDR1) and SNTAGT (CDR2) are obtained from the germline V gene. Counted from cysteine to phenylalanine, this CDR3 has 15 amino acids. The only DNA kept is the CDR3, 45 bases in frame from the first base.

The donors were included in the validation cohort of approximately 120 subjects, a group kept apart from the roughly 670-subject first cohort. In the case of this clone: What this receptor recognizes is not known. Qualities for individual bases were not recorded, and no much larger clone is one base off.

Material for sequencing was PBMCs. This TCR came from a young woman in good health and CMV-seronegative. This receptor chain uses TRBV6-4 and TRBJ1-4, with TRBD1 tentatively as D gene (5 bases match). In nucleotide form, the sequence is TGTGCCAGCAGTGACTCGGGGGGAAGCAATGAAAAACTGTTTTTT. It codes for CASSDSGGSNEKLFF.